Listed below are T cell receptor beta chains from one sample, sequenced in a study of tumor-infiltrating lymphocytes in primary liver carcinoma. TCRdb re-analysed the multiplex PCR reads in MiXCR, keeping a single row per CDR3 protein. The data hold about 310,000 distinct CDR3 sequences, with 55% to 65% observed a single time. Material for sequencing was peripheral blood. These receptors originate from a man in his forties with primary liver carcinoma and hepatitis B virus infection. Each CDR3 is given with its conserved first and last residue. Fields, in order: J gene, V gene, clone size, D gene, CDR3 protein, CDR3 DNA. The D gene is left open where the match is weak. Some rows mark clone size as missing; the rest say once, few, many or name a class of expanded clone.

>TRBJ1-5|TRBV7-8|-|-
CANSPTGNGQPQHF
TGTGCCAACAGCCCAACAGGGAACGGGCAGCCCCAGCATTTT
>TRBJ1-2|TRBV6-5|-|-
CASSYSGIGFGYTF
TGTGCCAGCAGTTACTCTGGAATAGGGTTTGGCTACACCTTC
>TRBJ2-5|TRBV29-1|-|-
CSVENFQETQYF
TGCAGCGTTGAGAACTTTCAGGAGACCCAGTACTTC
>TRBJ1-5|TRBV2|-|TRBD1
CASSDRGGAGQPQHF
TGTGCCAGCAGTGATCGAGGGGGCGCGGGGCAGCCCCAGCATTTT
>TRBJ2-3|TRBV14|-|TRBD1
CASSRKDRGTDTQYF
TGTGCCAGCAGCCGGAAGGACAGGGGGACAGATACGCAGTATTTT
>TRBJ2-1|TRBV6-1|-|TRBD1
CASSEAGDRALNRFF
TGTGCCAGCAGTGAAGCGGGGGACAGGGCTTTAAATCGGTTCTTC
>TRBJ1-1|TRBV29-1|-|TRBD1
CSAGTGGETEAFF
TGCAGCGCCGGGACAGGCGGCGAAACTGAAGCTTTCTTT
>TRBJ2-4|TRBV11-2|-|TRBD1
CVSSPRGGRAANIQYF
TGTGTCAGCAGCCCAAGAGGGGGCAGGGCGGCGAACATTCAGTACTTC
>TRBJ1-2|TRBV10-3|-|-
CVISDTPLGYTF
TGTGTCATCAGTGATACTCCTCTTGGCTACACCTTC
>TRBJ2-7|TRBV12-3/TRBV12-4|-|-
CVSSNYYEQYF
TGTGTCAGCAGCAATTACTACGAGCAGTACTTC
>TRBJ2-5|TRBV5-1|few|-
CASKPDSGGLGETQYF
TGCGCCAGCAAGCCCGACTCAGGGGGACTTGGGGAGACCCAGTACTTC
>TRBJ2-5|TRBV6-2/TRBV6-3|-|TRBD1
CASSNALGQIQETQYF
TGTGCCAGCAGCAATGCTCTGGGACAGATCCAAGAGACCCAGTACTTC
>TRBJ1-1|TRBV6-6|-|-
CASTPASGLPEAFF
TGTGCCAGCACTCCCGCTTCAGGACTACCTGAAGCTTTCTTT
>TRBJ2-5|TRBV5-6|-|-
CANSLALRRTGETQYF
TGTGCCAACAGCTTGGCGCTACGGAGAACCGGGGAGACCCAGTACTTC
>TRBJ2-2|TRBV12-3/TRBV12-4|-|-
CTSKRGSTRELFF
TGTACCAGCAAAAGGGGATCCACCAGGGAGCTGTTTTTT
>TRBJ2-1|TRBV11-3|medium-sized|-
CASSRGRELNEQFF
TGTGCCAGCAGTCGGGGACGGGAATTGAATGAGCAGTTCTTC
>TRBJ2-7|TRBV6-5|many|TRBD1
CASSYSGDSEQYF
TGTGCCAGCAGTTACTCGGGGGACAGTGAGCAGTACTTC
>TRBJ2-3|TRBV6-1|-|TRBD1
CGSSGTGQVTDTQYF
TGTGGCAGCAGTGGGACGGGACAGGTCACAGATACGCAGTATTTT
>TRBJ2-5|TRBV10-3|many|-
CAISDKETQYF
TGTGCCATCAGTGATAAGGAGACCCAGTACTTC
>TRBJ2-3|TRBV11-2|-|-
CASRAVESSDTQYF
TGTGCCAGCCGGGCAGTGGAAAGCTCAGATACGCAGTATTTT
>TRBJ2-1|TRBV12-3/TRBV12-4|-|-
CASSSGTLGPYNEQFF
TGTGCCAGCAGTTCCGGGACCCTCGGACCCTACAATGAGCAGTTCTTC
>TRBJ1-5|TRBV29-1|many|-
CGGGGGNQPQHF
TGCGGGGGGGGGGGCGGCAATCAGCCCCAGCATTTT
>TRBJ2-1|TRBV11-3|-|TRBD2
CASNLDLAGGPNEQFF
TGTGCCAGCAACTTAGATCTTGCGGGAGGACCTAACGAGCAGTTCTTC
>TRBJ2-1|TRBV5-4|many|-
CASSLAGVSYNEQFF
TGTGCCAGCAGCTTGGCGGGGGTTTCCTACAATGAGCAGTTCTTC
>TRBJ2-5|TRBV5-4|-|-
CASSLGHRGVRETQYF
TGTGCCAGCAGCTTGGGCCACCGAGGTGTGCGAGAGACCCAGTACTTC
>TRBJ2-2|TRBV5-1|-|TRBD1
CASSWDRADTGELFF
TGCGCCAGCAGCTGGGACAGGGCGGACACCGGGGAGCTGTTTTTT
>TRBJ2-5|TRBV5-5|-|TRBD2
CGSSFMGGQETQYF
TGTGGCAGCAGCTTCATGGGGGGGCAAGAGACCCAGTACTTC
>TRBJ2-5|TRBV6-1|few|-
CASSEGGAAETQYF
TGTGCCAGCAGTGAAGGGGGGGCGGCGGAGACCCAGTACTTC
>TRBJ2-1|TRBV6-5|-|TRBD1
CAGSASQGNEQFF
TGTGCCGGCAGCGCTTCACAGGGGAATGAGCAGTTCTTC
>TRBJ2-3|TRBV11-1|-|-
CASSLSQGQDTEYF
TGTGCCAGCAGCTTATCGCAGGGTCAAGATACGGAGTATTTT
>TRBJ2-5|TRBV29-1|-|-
CSVPGGGLSETQYF
TGCAGCGTCCCTGGAGGGGGTTTGAGTGAGACCCAGTACTTC
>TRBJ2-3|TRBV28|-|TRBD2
CASSLVGVAGSTDTQYF
TGTGCCAGCAGTTTAGTGGGAGTAGCGGGAAGCACAGATACGCAGTATTTT
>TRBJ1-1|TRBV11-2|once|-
CASSLARTANTEVFF
TGTGCCAGCAGCTTGGCCAGGACGGCAAACACTGAAGTTTTCTTT
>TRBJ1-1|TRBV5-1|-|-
CASSDRTATNTEAFF
TGCGCCAGCAGCGACAGGACAGCAACGAACACTGAAGCTTTCTTT
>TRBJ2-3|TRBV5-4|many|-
CASSSRQADTQYF
TGTGCCAGCAGCTCCCGACAGGCAGATACGCAGTATTTT
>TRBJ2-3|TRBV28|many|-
CATTSTALGTQYF
TGTGCCACCACCTCGACAGCCTTGGGGACGCAGTATTTT
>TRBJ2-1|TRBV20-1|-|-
CSARDGLAYNEQFF
TGCAGTGCTAGAGATGGCCTAGCCTACAATGAGCAGTTCTTC
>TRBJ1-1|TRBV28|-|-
CASRDPTDTEAFF
TGTGCCAGCCGGGACCCGACTGACACTGAAGCTTTCTTT
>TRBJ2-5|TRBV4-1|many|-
CASSQGTARTQYF
TGCGCCAGCAGCCAAGGGACGGCCCGGACCCAGTACTTC
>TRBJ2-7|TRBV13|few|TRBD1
CASSPGQGNEQYF
TGTGCCAGCAGCCCGGGACAGGGAAACGAGCAGTACTTC
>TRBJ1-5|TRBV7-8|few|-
CASSLAGRYQPQHF
TGTGCCAGCAGCTTAGCAGGGCGATATCAGCCCCAGCATTTT
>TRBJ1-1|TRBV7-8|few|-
CASSLPQAVLTEAFF
TGTGCCAGCAGCCTACCGCAGGCGGTTCTCACTGAAGCTTTCTTT
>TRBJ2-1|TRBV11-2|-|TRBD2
CASSPSGGSNNGQFF
TGTGCCAGCAGCCCGTCGGGGGGGTCTAACAATGGGCAGTTCTTC
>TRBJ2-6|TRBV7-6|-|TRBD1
CASSSEGGAGANVLTF
TGTGCCAGCAGCTCCGAAGGGGGCGCCGGGGCCAACGTCCTGACTTTC
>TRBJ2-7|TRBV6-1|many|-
CASSEPYEQYF
TGTGCCAGCAGTGAACCCTACGAGCAGTACTTC
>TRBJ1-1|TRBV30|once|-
CASQSPFGPEAFF
TGTGCCTCCCAGTCACCGTTCGGACCTGAAGCTTTCTTT